One and the same sample provided the 32 T cell receptor beta chains below, sequenced in a study of post-analysis software for immune sequencing data. Overall study results and limits: Controls showed lower frequencies than patients for five TRBV segments, and TRBV5-6, TRBV5-1 and TRBV20-1 were among these.

Unique molecular identifiers tagged the TCR beta cDNA libraries. Via MiXCR, TCRdb re-called the PCR reads, giving one row per CDR3 protein. The sample lists 550,000 to 700,000 distinct CDR3 sequences, roughly 47% occurring once. Their recognized antigens are unknown. The specimen was blood. Receptor source: a girl aged 5-17 years with multiple sclerosis.

The chain has TRBV28 and TRBJ2-1; the D gene is possibly TRBD2 (6 bases). V lost 10 bases and J 3 bases, leaving 16 bases between the germline ends. The CDR3 runs 14 residues. Germline CDR1 is MDHEN and CDR2 is SYDVKM. CDR3 loop: CATWDSLVYNEQFF. CDR3 DNA: TGTGCCACCTGGGACTCCCTCGTCTACAATGAGCAGTTCTTC.

The chain recombines TRBV18 with TRBJ2-1; no firm D call. The CDR3 length is 14 residues. V was pared by 8 bases and J by 5 bases, with 16 bases between. Germline loops: CDR1 KGHSH, CDR2 LQKENI. CDR3 coding DNA: TGTGCCAGCACCGAACAACGGGCCGACAATGAGCAGTTCTTC. It encodes CASTEQRADNEQFF.

V is TRBV11-3 and J is TRBJ2-5; maybe TRBD2 (5 bases). Trimming took off 0 bases at V and 2 bases at J, with 13 bases between the two ends. This CDR3 contains 16 residues. The germline V gene has CDR1 SGHNT and CDR2 YENEEA. The DNA for the CDR3 is TGTGCCAGCAGCTTAGAGCCCGGGATGGCACAAGAGACCCAGTACTTC. It translates to CASSLEPGMAQETQYF. Variable domain in full (rest from reference TRBV11-3 and TRBJ2-5): EAGVVQSPRYKIIEKKQPVAFWCNPISGHNTLYWYLQNLGQGPELLIRYENEEAVDDSQLPKDRFSAERLKGVDSTLKIQPAELGDSAVYLCASSLEPGMAQETQYFGPGTRLLVL.

The chain recombines TRBV5-1 with TRBJ1-2, with TRBD1 as a possible D gene (6 bases). This CDR3 is built from 13 residues. The V gene lost 1 base and the J gene lost 6 bases, with 10 bases spanning the gap. Germline loops: CDR1 SGHRS, CDR2 YFSETQ. The CDR3 nucleotides are TGCGCCAGCAGCTTGCTGGGGGCTGATGGCTACACCTTC. Translation: CASSLLGADGYTF.

This clonotype was recorded a few times. V gene TRBV7-9 combines with J gene TRBJ2-4; a weak D match, TRBD2 (6 bases). This CDR3 is 14 amino acids long. Looked up from germline, CDR1 is SEHNR and CDR2 is FQNEAQ (reference sequence). Trimming pared 5 bases from V and 0 bases from J, leaving 8 bases between. CDR3 in DNA: TGTGCCAGCAGCGGGAGGCTAGCCAAAAACATTCAGTACTTC. This sequence encodes CASSGRLAKNIQYF. Complete variable domain (other parts from reference TRBV7-9 and TRBJ2-4): DTGVSQNPRHKITKRGQNVTFRCDPISEHNRLYWYRQTLGQGPEFLTYFQNEAQLEKSRLLSDRFSAERPKGSFSTLEIQRTEQGDSAMYLCASSGRLAKNIQYFGAGTRLSVL.

This clonotype appeared a few times. The V and J genes are TRBV4-2 and TRBJ2-5; weak D call: TRBD1 (6 bases). In germline, CDR1 is LGHNA, CDR2 YNFKEQ. The CDR3 covers 15 residues. Deletions cut 3 bases from V and 1 base from J, with 12 bases between. CDR3 nucleotides: TGTGCCAGCAGCCAGACGTGGACAGCCCAAGAGACCCAGTACTTC. It is translated as CASSQTWTAQETQYF.

This clonotype was recorded once. As DNA, the CDR3 is TGTGCCAGCAGTTTCCAGTCTAATGAAAAACTGTTTTTT. Protein product: CASSFQSNEKLFF. The chain has TRBV12-3 or TRBV12-4 and TRBJ1-4, with D uncertain. This CDR3 is built from 13 residues. The V end lost 3 bases, the J end lost 3 bases, and 5 bases lay between the germline ends.

The chain carries TRBV7-9 and TRBJ2-1; TRBD2 agrees at 13 bases. Trimming cost V 4 bases and J 15 bases; bases outside gene matches: 18. Germline assignment: CDR1 SEHNR and CDR2 FQNEAQ (reference sequence). This CDR3 contains 17 residues. The CDR3 nucleotides are TGTGCCAGCAGCTCGGCGTCTCTATGGACTAGCGGGAGAGGGGGGTTCTTC. Its translation: CASSSASLWTSGRGGFF. Full variable domain (remainder filled in from reference TRBV7-9 and TRBJ2-1): DTGVSQNPRHKITKRGQNVTFRCDPISEHNRLYWYRQTLGQGPEFLTYFQNEAQLEKSRLLSDRFSAERPKGSFSTLEIQRTEQGDSAMYLCASSSASLWTSGRGGFFGPGTRLTVL.

V usage is TRBV6-6 and J usage is TRBJ2-1; TRBD2 aligns across 10 bases. The CDR3 sequence is 17 residues long. V shed 2 bases and J 5 bases; nucleotides not matched to a gene: 9. Germline loops: CDR1 MNHNY, CDR2 SVGAGI (reference sequence). This chain's CDR3 is CASSYTPSGGRNNEQFF. CDR3 bases: TGTGCCAGCAGTTACACGCCTAGCGGGGGCCGGAACAATGAGCAGTTCTTC.

The V and J genes are TRBV5-6 and TRBJ2-7; a weak D match, TRBD2 (7 bases). Germline V gene lookup returns CDR1 SGHDT and CDR2 YYEEEE. The length of the CDR3 is 16 residues. Trimming took off 4 bases at V and 2 bases at J, with 19 bases between the two ends. The CDR3 reads CASSLGGGSWPYEQYF. In DNA, the CDR3 is TGTGCCAGCAGCCTGGGAGGGGGAAGCTGGCCCTACGAGCAGTACTTC.

The chain uses TRBV20-1 and TRBJ2-7; D is unresolved. The germline CDR1 and CDR2 sequences are DFQATT and SNEGSKA (reference sequence). The V end was cut by 0 bases, the J end by 2 bases, with 11 bases between. The CDR3 length is 14 residues. The CDR3: CSARESQATYEQYF. CDR3 DNA sequence: TGCAGTGCTAGAGAAAGCCAGGCCACCTACGAGCAGTACTTC.

This clonotype was seen a few times. This chain uses TRBV4-1 with TRBJ1-5; no clear D. From germline, CDR1 is MGHRA and CDR2 YSYEKL. V gave up 1 base and J gave up 0 bases, with 10 bases separating them. CDR3 length: 16 amino acids. The CDR3 loop reads CASSQGPQDSNQPQHF. The CDR3 nucleotides read TGCGCCAGCAGCCAAGGTCCGCAGGATAGCAATCAGCCCCAGCATTTT.

The chain employs TRBV7-2 and TRBJ2-3, with 8 nucleotides matching TRBD1. The V segment lost 2 bases and the J segment 1 base; nucleotides outside the gene matches: 5. The V gene's germline CDR1 is SGHTA and CDR2 FQGNSA. The CDR3 contains 16 residues. CDR3 sequence: CASSLQGARGTDTQYF. The CDR3 nucleotides are TGTGCCAGCAGCTTACAGGGGGCGCGCGGCACAGATACGCAGTATTTT. The full variable domain, completed using reference TRBV7-2 and TRBJ2-3, is GAGVSQSPSNKVTEKGKDVELRCDPISGHTALYWYRQSLGQGLEFLIYFQGNSAPDKSGLPSDRFSAERTGGSVSTLTIQRTQQEDSAVYLCASSLQGARGTDTQYFGPGTRLTVL.

This clonotype has a count of ten or more. The chain recombines TRBV12-3 or TRBV12-4 with TRBJ2-7; perhaps TRBD1 as D (6 bases). V was cut by 0 bases and J by 6 bases, with 12 bases left in between. The CDR3 covers 14 residues. CDR3 protein: CASSLAGGQGEQYF. In nucleotides, the CDR3 is TGTGCCAGCAGTTTAGCTGGGGGACAAGGCGAGCAGTACTTC.

V is TRBV12-3 or TRBV12-4 and J is TRBJ2-3; D possibly matches TRBD1 or TRBD2 (5 bases each). This CDR3 comprises 15 residues. Trimming took off 9 bases at V and 2 bases at J, with 18 bases between the two ends. The CDR3 DNA reads TGTGCCAGTGAAAGTGGGGGTGGAAACACAGATACGCAGTATTTT. Its translation is CASESGGGNTDTQYF.

The V and J genes are TRBV11-2 and TRBJ2-1; D unclear. V lost 0 bases, J lost 6 bases, and 6 bases lay in between. There are 13 residues in the CDR3. Germline V lookup: CDR1 SGHAT, CDR2 FQNNGV. The CDR3: CASSLELGNEQFF. Written as DNA, the CDR3 is TGTGCCAGCAGCTTAGAGCTTGGCAATGAGCAGTTCTTC.

Concerning this clonotype itself: Its ends do not fully match the called genes, so a read error is possible. This rearrangement joins TRBV5-1 to TRBJ2-7, with a weak D call TRBD1 (5 bases). Germline-derived CDR1 and CDR2 are SGHRS and YFSETQ. The CDR3 totals 13 residues. In DNA, the CDR3 is TGCGCCAGCAGCCCTTTGACAGCCTACGTGCAGTACTTC. This sequence encodes CASSPLTAYVQYF.

This clonotype turned up a few times. This chain links TRBV3-1 with TRBJ1-6; TRBD1 is a possible D gene (5 bases). Germline CDR1 and CDR2: LGHDT and YNNKEL (reference sequence). V lost 3 bases and J 10 bases, leaving 13 bases between the germline ends. The CDR3 length is 14 residues. The CDR3 here is CASSQVPGSSPLHF. In DNA form, the CDR3 reads TGTGCCAGCAGCCAGGTCCCAGGGTCATCACCCCTCCACTTT.

The chain uses TRBV5-1 and TRBJ1-1, with D possibly matching TRBD1 (6 bases). The CDR3 has 14 amino acids. Trimming stripped 1 base from V and 4 bases from J, with 11 bases between. Germline V gene data show CDR1 as SGHRS and CDR2 as YFSETQ. The CDR3 spells CASSLTGLITEAFF. The CDR3 DNA is TGCGCCAGCAGCTTGACAGGGTTGATCACTGAAGCTTTCTTT.

With regard to this clonotype: One end of the junction is discordant with germline, which a read error may explain. The chain combines TRBV6-6 with TRBJ2-7; the match to TRBD1 covers 7 bases. The CDR3 contains 16 residues. Germline CDR1 reads MNHNY; CDR2 reads SVGAGI (reference sequence). CDR3 in amino acids: CASTDPRGQAAYEQDF. The DNA for the CDR3 is TGTGCCAGCACCGACCCCCGCGGACAGGCAGCCTACGAGCAGGACTTC.

This rearrangement joins TRBV5-1 to TRBJ2-1; D unresolved. Germline loops: CDR1 SGHRS, CDR2 YFSETQ. The CDR3 consists of 14 residues. With 0 bases removed from V and 2 bases from J, the gap between germline ends came to 6 bases. The CDR3, as DNA: TGCGCCAGCAGCTTGGACGGCCCCTACAATGAGCAGTTCTTC. This translates into CASSLDGPYNEQFF.

The chain is built from TRBV6-5 and TRBJ1-2; no clear D. The CDR3 runs to 15 residues. Per the germline V gene, CDR1 is MNHEY and CDR2 is SVGAGI. Deletions cut 5 bases from V and 1 base from J, with 14 bases between. The CDR3 coding sequence is TGTGCCAGCAGTCAGCGCATATCCTTTAACTATGGCTACACCTTC. Translation gives CASSQRISFNYGYTF.

This clonotype was counted between two and nine times. The chain couples TRBV7-9 to TRBJ2-1, with 9 bases lining up with TRBD2. Unmatched junction bases numbered 7, after V lost 5 bases and J lost 2 bases. This CDR3 is built from 16 residues. Germline V gene sequence: CDR1 SEHNR, CDR2 FQNEAQ (reference sequence). The CDR3 nucleotides read TGTGCCAGCAGCCAACTAGCGGGTCTTACCTACAATGAGCAGTTCTTC. Protein sequence: CASSQLAGLTYNEQFF.

The gene calls are TRBV5-1 and TRBJ1-5; a weak D match, TRBD1 (6 bases). This CDR3 comprises 15 residues. Trimming shortened V by 1 base and J by 8 bases, and 16 bases separated the two germline ends. The germline gives CDR1 SGHRS, CDR2 YFSETQ. CDR3 DNA: TGCGCCAGCAGCTTGAGAGGGGGTAAGGCGGAGCCCCAGCATTTT. Its protein is CASSLRGGKAEPQHF.

The chain links TRBV4-1 to TRBJ1-5; the D is unclear. The CDR3 length is 18 residues. CDR1 and CDR2 from the germline V gene are MGHRA and YSYEKL. Between the trimmed V and J ends, which lost 1 base and 3 bases, there was a span of 19 bases. The CDR3 DNA reads TGCGCCAGCAGCCAAGTCTCCCGATCCTGGCGTTCCAATCAGCCCCAGCATTTT. Its protein is CASSQVSRSWRSNQPQHF.

This clonotype has a handful of counts. Written as DNA, the CDR3 is TGCGCCAGCAGCCGCCCACAGGGCTCTGGTGGCTACACCTTC. Its translation: CASSRPQGSGGYTF. J is TRBJ1-2 and V is TRBV4-1, with a possible D match to TRBD1 (6 bases). Trimming took 4 bases from V and 7 from J, leaving 16 bases between them. Germline assignment: CDR1 MGHRA and CDR2 YSYEKL. The CDR3 runs to 14 residues.

This rearrangement joins TRBV6-2 or TRBV6-3 to TRBJ2-1; D uncertain. This CDR3 spans 15 amino acids. Trimming took 0 bases from V and 6 from J, leaving 12 bases between them. Looked up from germline, CDR1 is MNHEY and CDR2 is SVGEGT. The CDR3 sequence: CASSYSWAHGNEQFF. CDR3 nucleotide sequence: TGTGCCAGCAGTTACTCCTGGGCCCACGGCAATGAGCAGTTCTTC.

The rearrangement joins TRBV5-1 to TRBJ2-1; 8 positions agree with TRBD2. V lost 0 bases and J lost 0; bases outside the gene matches: 5. The germline V gene encodes CDR1 SGHRS and CDR2 YFSETQ. The CDR3 totals 17 residues. This chain's CDR3 is CASSLGGSGVSYNEQFF. The CDR3 coding sequence is TGCGCCAGCAGCTTGGGGGGTAGCGGGGTCTCCTACAATGAGCAGTTCTTC. The full variable domain, with the rest looked up from reference TRBV5-1 and TRBJ2-1, is KAGVTQTPRYLIKTRGQQVTLSCSPISGHRSVSWYQQTPGQGLQFLFEYFSETQRNKGNFPGRFSGRQFSNSRSEMNVSTLELGDSALYLCASSLGGSGVSYNEQFFGPGTRLTVL.

The J gene is TRBJ1-5, the V gene TRBV4-1; possible D gene TRBD1, 5 bases. The CDR3 consists of 17 residues. The germline V and J ends were trimmed by 2 bases and 5 bases, with 19 bases remaining between them. Germline V lookup: CDR1 MGHRA, CDR2 YSYEKL. CDR3 DNA sequence: TGCGCCAGCAGCCAATCGGCCGGGACCCAGGTCCATCAGCCCCAGCATTTT. Its protein product is CASSQSAGTQVHQPQHF.

This sequence joins TRBV12-3 or TRBV12-4 and TRBJ2-5, with a possible D match to TRBD2 (5 bases). The J call is in doubt because the DNA end fits TRBJ2-7 better. There are 16 residues in the CDR3. For the CDR3, the DNA is TGTGCCAGCAGTTTAGCGCTCACCTTCGGCGCGGGCGAGCAGTACTTC. Amino acid sequence: CASSLALTFGAGEQYF.

This clonotype came up many times. The V call is TRBV21-1, the J call TRBJ2-6; TRBD2, the table's D call, lacks a check against the DNA. TRBV21-1 is tagged as a pseudogene. The CDR3 runs 17 residues. In DNA form, the CDR3 reads TGTGCCAGCAGCAAAGCTCGCTGGGACTTCACAGCCAACGTCCTGACTTTC. Encoded protein: CASSKARWDFTANVLTF.

The chain links TRBV12-3 or TRBV12-4 to TRBJ2-3; D is ambiguous. V was shortened by 7 bases and J by 6 bases, with 17 bases between the two germline ends. The CDR3 contains 14 residues. The CDR3 DNA reads as TGTGCCAGCAACCCCGGGCCCACCGGGGATACGCAGTATTTT. This sequence encodes CASNPGPTGDTQYF.